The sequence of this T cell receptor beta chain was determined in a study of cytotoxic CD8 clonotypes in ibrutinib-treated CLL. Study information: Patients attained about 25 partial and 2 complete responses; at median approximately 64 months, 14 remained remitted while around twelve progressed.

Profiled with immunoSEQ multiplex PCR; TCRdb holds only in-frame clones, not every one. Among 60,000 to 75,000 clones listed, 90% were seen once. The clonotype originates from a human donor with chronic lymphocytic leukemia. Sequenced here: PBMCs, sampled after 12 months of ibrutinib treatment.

The CDR3 sequence: CASSSPGDGNYGYTF. The CDR3 DNA reads as TGTGCCAGTAGCAGTCCGGGGGACGGAAACTATGGCTACACCTTC. The rearrangement joins TRBV19 to TRBJ1-2; D is possibly TRBD1 (5 bases). Germline-derived CDR1 and CDR2 are LNHDA and SQIVND (reference sequence). V was trimmed by 6 bases and J by 2 bases, leaving 16 bases between them. The CDR3 has 15 residues.